This T cell receptor beta chain was captured by sequencing in a study of control samples from healthy donors and cancer patients. Only in-frame clones appear in the TCRdb table, and some are missing; sequencing was by immunoSEQ multiplex PCR. The table includes over 50,000 clones, 88% detected once. The source of this sequence is a man aged 45-65 years in good health. Sample: blood.

CDR3 amino acids: CASFQPTSNTEAFF. CDR3 DNA: TGTGCCAGCTTCCAGCCCACCTCGAACACTGAAGCTTTCTTT. The chain combines TRBV18 with TRBJ1-1; D unresolved. This CDR3 is built from 14 residues. Germline CDR1 is KGHSH and CDR2 is LQKENI. The germline V and J ends were trimmed by 7 bases and 1 base, with 13 bases remaining between them.